A single T cell receptor (beta chain) is shown here with its context. The target of this receptor is not known. The record has no base qualities; no much larger clone is one base away. The receptor library was made with the immunoSEQ multiplex PCR assay. From the authors' description of their analysis: During preprocessing, nonproductive sequences were removed, as were CDR3s that did not start with C, did not end with F or W, or were shorter than 7 amino acids. Antigen-specific clonotypes were called with the MANAFEST web app, based on expansion relative to reference and other culture wells. To be counted as positive, a clone had to show significant expansion compared with the reference culture, at an FDR below 0.05, in 2 of 3 replicate wells. For a clone to be considered positive, significant expansion relative to all other tandem wells and an odds ratio above 5 were also required. After three terminal residues were trimmed from each end, CDR3 homology was quantified as pairwise Levenshtein distance using the stringdist R package. The clones in this table, taken by TCRdb from immuneACCESS, are in-frame only. Not every clone is retained; where verified, under half of the shortfall comes from an unresolved V gene, and the cause of the rest is unknown. D and trimming were read from the DNA, whereas the V and J calls and clone size are those reported in that table. Here the sample has 20,000 or so clones; approximately 78% occur a single time. The ten largest make up 19% of the sample.

CD4+ T cells from unexposed donors were collected before the COVID-19 pandemic (2011-2018). After about 10 days of culture, CD4+ T cells were isolated with the EasySep CD4+ T cell isolation kit. As cell numbers permitted, CD4+ T cells from unexposed donors were tested for reactivity to SARS-CoV-2 S and N and to four common cold coronavirus spike pools. Each well received over 1.5 million PBMCs, cultured in IMDM supplemented with approximately 5.3% human AB serum and 9.5 to 10 IU/ml IL-2. Half of the culture medium was replaced with fresh IL-2-containing medium on days 3 and 7. In general, every peptide culture condition was set up in three replicate wells. Leukapheresis product for the unexposed donors was bought commercially. Ficoll-Paque PLUS gradient centrifugation was used to isolate PBMCs from either whole blood or leukapheresis product. PBMCs were either cryopreserved at -140°C or used fresh in the expansion assay. The QIAamp Micro DNA Kit was used to extract genomic DNA from the CD4+ T cells.

The sample originates from a study of CD4 T cells in relation to SARS-CoV-2 and coronaviruses (dated by TCRdb to about 2021). Concerning the study at large: In the ViraFEST assay, PBMCs were grown with antigen for roughly 10 days, and TCR beta CDR3s were then sequenced to identify antigen-specific clonal expansions. At the level of individual TCR clonotypes, the study evaluated whether memory CD4+ T cells crossreact between the spike proteins of SARS-CoV-2 and those of common cold coronaviruses. A different TCR-beta assay, based on Illumina, was used to sequence expansion assays from other donors in the study. Patient-derived lymphoblastoid cell lines were used to map the HLA restriction of shared crossreactive spike epitopes. An HIV-1 Nef peptide pool or a no-peptide culture served as the negative reference condition. Samples from three pre-COVID donors and the naive versus memory experiments were sequenced with the Adaptive Biotechnologies TCR-sequencing kit; other data were Illumina-based.

What the authors observed across the whole study: Since the crossreactivity analysis centred on spike protein, crossreactivity against other viral proteins was not assessed. Small numbers of patients and of tested TCRs limited the study. Roughly 65% of donors had memory CD4+ clonotypes that crossrecognized SARS-CoV-2 and at least one common cold coronavirus spike. Because no donor provided both pre-pandemic and post-infection samples, tracing the source of pre-existing responses was limited. Compared with monoreactive clones, crossreactive clones had significantly weaker SARS-CoV-2-driven expansion, a result consistent with antigenic imprinting.

The CDR3, cysteine through phenylalanine, is 12 amino acids long. Of all the DNA, just the CDR3 is kept, 36 bases in frame from base 1. CDR1 and CDR2, looked up from the germline V gene (reference sequence), are LNHNV and YYDKDF. The V end loses 1 base and the J end loses 4 bases, and a stretch of 5 bases separates them. The chain joins TRBV15 to TRBJ2-7; the D gene identity is not certain. The sequenced sample was CD4+ T cells from PBMCs, cultured in vitro. The receptor's source is a human donor in good health. For the CDR3, the sequence is CATSRARYEQYF. The nucleotide sequence is TGTGCCACCAGCAGAGCTCGATACGAGCAGTACTTC.